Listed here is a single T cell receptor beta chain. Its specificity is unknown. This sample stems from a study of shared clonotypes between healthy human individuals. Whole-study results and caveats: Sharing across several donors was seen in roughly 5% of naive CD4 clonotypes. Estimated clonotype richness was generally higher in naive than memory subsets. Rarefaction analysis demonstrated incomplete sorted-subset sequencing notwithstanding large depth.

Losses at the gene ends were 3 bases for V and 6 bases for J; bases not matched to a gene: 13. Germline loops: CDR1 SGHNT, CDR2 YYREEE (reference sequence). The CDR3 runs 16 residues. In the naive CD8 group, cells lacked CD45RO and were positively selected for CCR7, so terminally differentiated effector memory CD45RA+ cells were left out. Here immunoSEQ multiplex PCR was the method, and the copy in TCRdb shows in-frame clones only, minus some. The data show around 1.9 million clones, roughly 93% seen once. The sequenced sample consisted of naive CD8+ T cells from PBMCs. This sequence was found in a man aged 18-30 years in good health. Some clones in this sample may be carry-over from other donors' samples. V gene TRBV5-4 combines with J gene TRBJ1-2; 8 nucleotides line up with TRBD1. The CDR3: CASSWETGEAIHGYTF. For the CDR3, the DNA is TGTGCCAGCAGCTGGGAGACAGGGGAGGCAATTCATGGCTACACCTTC.